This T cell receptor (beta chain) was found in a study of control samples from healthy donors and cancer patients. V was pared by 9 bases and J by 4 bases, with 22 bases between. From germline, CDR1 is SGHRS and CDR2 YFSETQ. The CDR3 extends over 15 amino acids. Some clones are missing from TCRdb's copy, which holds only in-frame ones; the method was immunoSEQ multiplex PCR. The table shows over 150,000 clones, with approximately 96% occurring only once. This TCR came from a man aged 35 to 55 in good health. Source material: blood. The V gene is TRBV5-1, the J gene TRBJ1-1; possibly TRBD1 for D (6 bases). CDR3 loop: CATRMGAPSSTEAFF. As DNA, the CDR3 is TGCGCCACCCGGATGGGGGCTCCTTCGAGCACTGAAGCTTTCTTT.